This TCR beta chain is drawn from a study of T cells in Graves' hyperthyroidism and ophthalmopathy. This clonotype was detected ten times or more. Its antigen remains unknown. The study's findings and limits: Within blood appeared most thyroid clonotypes that had expanded above 0.001. Model predictions of ophthalmopathy came a median 6.5 months before onset.

Using RNA transcripts as the source, TCR beta CDR3 regions were amplified. Using the HTBI primer set, a first-round RT-PCR was run on the TCR CDR3. TCRdb processed the multiplex PCR reads anew with MiXCR; each CDR3 protein has one entry. The table lists 350,000 to 450,000 distinct CDR3 sequences, approximately 18% of them singletons. The ends lost 5 bases at V and 4 bases at J; junction bases unmatched: 5. This CDR3 has 15 amino acids. CDR1 and CDR2 (germline): MDHEN, SYDVKM. Newly diagnosed patients aged 18 to 65 had hyperthyroidism of under 2 months' duration. The chain links TRBV28 to TRBJ1-6; 7 bases match TRBD1. This receptor was identified in a woman in her 30s with Graves' hyperthyroidism that later progressed to Graves' ophthalmopathy. The sequencing sample was made of blood. CDR3 DNA sequence: TGTGCCAGCAGTCCCGGACAGGCTTATAATTCACCCCTCCACTTT. Its protein product is CASSPGQAYNSPLHF.